Following are 2 T cell receptor beta chains from one sample sequenced in a study of cytomegalovirus exposure and HLA in healthy donors. In the PCR, 60 Vbeta and 13 Jbeta primers were used. Using immunoSEQ multiplex PCR, the repertoire was profiled, and TCRdb retains in-frame clones only, with some absent. Seen here are roughly 140,000 clones, over 65% observed once, and the top ten hold around 3%. The sample consisted of PBMCs. Receptors originate from a female donor in good health and CMV-seronegative.

The genes are TRBV9 and TRBJ1-1, with D perhaps TRBD1 (5 bases). The V gene lost 2 bases and the J gene lost 4 bases, with 24 bases spanning the gap. Germline values: CDR1 SGDLS, CDR2 YYNGEE. This CDR3 region has 18 residues. The chain's CDR3 is CASSVSPAGMNRPTEAFF. CDR3 nucleotides: TGTGCCAGCAGCGTGAGCCCGGCTGGGATGAACAGGCCCACTGAAGCTTTCTTT.

The rearrangement uses TRBV27 and TRBJ2-1, with D unclear. Trimming removed 6 bases from V and 0 bases from J, with 12 bases in between. The CDR3 loop spans 15 amino acids. Germline V lookup: CDR1 MNHEY, CDR2 SMNVEV (reference sequence). CDR3 DNA: TGTGCCAGCAGAATTCGTCACAGCTCCTACAATGAGCAGTTCTTC. Encoded protein: CASRIRHSSYNEQFF.